Listed here are 25 T cell receptor beta chains from one sample, sequenced in a study of T cell repertoires in cytomegalovirus infection. TCRdb fed the reads into MiXCR, producing one record per CDR3 protein. The table includes about 400,000 distinct CDR3 sequences, 15% to 20% detected once. The sequenced material came from PBMCs. The source is a human donor in good health (CMV status not recorded). Some clones in this sample may be carry-over from other donors' samples.

This clonotype was detected ten times or more. This chain links TRBV5-1 with TRBJ2-6; 8 nucleotides agree with TRBD1. V trimming: 2 bases; J trimming: 2 bases; junction bases outside the gene matches: 6. The CDR3 consists of 17 residues. CDR1 is SGHRS, CDR2 YFSETQ, per germline. CDR3 bases: TGCGCCAGCAGCTTCGCCCAGGGGGCTACTGGGGCCAACGTCCTGACTTTC. It yields the protein CASSFAQGATGANVLTF. The variable domain in full, with the rest retrieved from reference TRBV5-1 and TRBJ2-6, is KAGVTQTPRYLIKTRGQQVTLSCSPISGHRSVSWYQQTPGQGLQFLFEYFSETQRNKGNFPGRFSGRQFSNSRSEMNVSTLELGDSALYLCASSFAQGATGANVLTFGAGSRLTVL.

This chain joins TRBV7-8 and TRBJ1-1; D is undetermined. The CDR3 contains 13 residues. V dropped 1 base and J dropped 6 bases, with 9 bases sitting between them. Germline CDR1 is SGHVS and CDR2 is FQNEAQ. The CDR3 bases are TGTGCCAGCAGCTTAGAGGGATATCCTGAAGCTTTCTTT. Translating it yields CASSLEGYPEAFF.

This clonotype was counted ten times or more. V is TRBV7-2 and J is TRBJ2-1, with D tentatively TRBD2 (6 bases). This CDR3 comprises 10 residues. Germline loops: CDR1 SGHTA, CDR2 FQGNSA. Trimming removed 3 bases at V and 12 bases at J, with 6 bases between. CDR3 sequence: CASSFGGQFF. The CDR3 DNA reads as TGTGCCAGCAGCTTCGGGGGGCAGTTCTTC.

This chain links TRBV7-2 with TRBJ2-2; TRBD2 matches 13 bases. The CDR3 has 15 residues. The V gene end was trimmed by 6 bases and the J gene end by 7 bases; junction bases not matched to a gene: 5. The germline CDR1 and CDR2 sequences are SGHTA and FQGNSA. This chain's CDR3 is CASSWTSGSVGELFF. The CDR3 DNA reads TGTGCCAGCAGTTGGACTAGCGGGAGTGTCGGGGAGCTGTTTTTT.

A word on this clonotype: This may arise from a read error, as a much more abundant clone is one base away. This chain connects TRBV7-6 to TRBJ2-5; no reliable D call. This CDR3 region has 13 residues. Germline CDR1 is SGHVS and CDR2 is FNYEAQ. Trimming pared 11 bases from V and 5 bases from J, leaving 18 bases between. This CDR3 is CAGNEVGKETQYF. As DNA, the CDR3 is TGTGCCGGCAACGAAGTGGGCAAGGAGACCCAGTACTTC.

This clonotype was seen at least ten times. The chain joins TRBV4-2 to TRBJ2-3, with 10 bases lining up with TRBD2. Trimming cost V 5 bases and J 2 bases; bases outside gene matches: 7. CDR1 and CDR2 from the germline V gene are LGHNA and YNFKEQ. The CDR3 is 16 residues long. The CDR3 reads CASSTSGGAYTDTQYF. As DNA, the CDR3 is TGTGCCAGCAGCACAAGCGGGGGGGCTTACACAGATACGCAGTATTTT.

The sample holds many counts of this clonotype. The chain recombines TRBV7-2 with TRBJ1-3, with D unresolved. V lost 4 bases to trimming and J lost 4 bases, with 11 bases between them. There are 14 residues in the CDR3. CDR1 is SGHTA, CDR2 FQGNSA, per germline. The CDR3 sequence is CASSSTRGGNTIYF. For the CDR3, the DNA is TGTGCCAGCAGCTCCACCCGCGGCGGAAACACCATATATTTT.

This clonotype showed up many times. This chain uses TRBV7-2 with TRBJ2-4; D not certain. CDR3 size: 16 residues. V gave up 5 bases and J gave up 0 bases, with 14 bases separating them. Per germline, CDR1 SGHTA and CDR2 FQGNSA. The CDR3: CASSPLDGLAKNIQYF. CDR3 nucleotide sequence: TGTGCCAGCAGCCCGTTAGACGGTCTAGCCAAAAACATTCAGTACTTC.

At least ten counts were recorded for this clonotype. The genes are TRBV7-2 and TRBJ2-5; the match to TRBD2 covers 9 bases. CDR1 is SGHTA and CDR2 is FQGNSA in the germline V gene. Losses at the gene ends were 0 bases for V and 7 bases for J; bases not matched to a gene: 15. The CDR3 has 18 residues. Here the CDR3 DNA reads TGTGCCAGCAGCTTAGCGCTGGCGGGAGGGCCATTGAGGGTGACCCAGTACTTC. This translates into CASSLALAGGPLRVTQYF.

This clonotype has ten or more counts. In DNA form, the CDR3 reads TGTGCCAGCAGTTACAGGGATACGCAGTATTTT. Protein sequence: CASSYRDTQYF. This chain links TRBV6-2 or TRBV6-3 with TRBJ2-3; D remains ambiguous. This CDR3 is built from 11 residues. V was cut by 2 bases and J by 6 bases, with 3 bases left in between. Germline CDR1 reads MNHEY; CDR2 reads SVGEGT.

This clonotype turned up a few times. The chain couples TRBV9 to TRBJ1-2, with D unresolved. This CDR3 contains 15 residues. Trimming removed 2 bases at V and 5 bases at J, with 16 bases between. The germline gives CDR1 SGDLS, CDR2 YYNGEE. The CDR3 protein is CASSVSRTDVYGYTF. The CDR3, as DNA: TGTGCCAGCAGCGTCAGCCGGACTGATGTGTATGGCTACACCTTC.

The sample holds a few counts of this clonotype. The chain combines TRBV11-2 with TRBJ1-2; D call uncertain. Germline CDR1 reads SGHAT; CDR2 reads FQNNGV. The CDR3 sequence is 15 residues long. V was cut by 5 bases and J by 3 bases, with 16 bases left in between. The CDR3 spells CASSHDAKGDYGYTF. The CDR3 bases are TGTGCCAGCAGCCATGACGCGAAGGGCGACTATGGCTACACCTTC.

This clonotype was picked up a small number of times. Germline and junction disagree at one end, which may indicate a read error. The chain is built from TRBV7-4 and TRBJ2-3; D might be TRBD2 (6 bases). Germline CDR1 is SGHVT and CDR2 is SQSDAQ. The CDR3 runs to 16 residues. The CDR3 region is CASSLARSGGTDTQYF. In DNA, the CDR3 is TGTGCCAGCAGCCTAGCCCGTAGCGGAGGCACAGATACGCAGTATTTT.

This clonotype was detected many times. The rearrangement uses TRBV6-2 or TRBV6-3 and TRBJ2-7; no clear D gene. The CDR3 has 14 amino acids. Trimming took off 2 bases at V and 3 bases at J, with 11 bases between the two ends. Germline CDR1 and CDR2: MNHEY and SVGEGT. Here the CDR3 reads CASSYRAPGYEQYF. In DNA, the CDR3 is TGTGCCAGCAGTTACCGAGCGCCTGGCTACGAGCAGTACTTC.

This clonotype was seen a handful of times. V gene TRBV4-3 combines with J gene TRBJ2-7; the D is unclear. With 1 base removed from V and 4 bases from J, the gap between germline ends came to 8 bases. CDR3 size: 13 residues. Germline V lookup: CDR1 LGHNA, CDR2 YSLEER. This CDR3 is CASSQGLDYEQYF. The CDR3 DNA is TGCGCCAGCAGCCAAGGGTTAGATTACGAGCAGTACTTC.

The table lists this clonotype with a few counts. The CDR3 DNA follows: TGTGCCATCAGTGCATCGGGGGACTATGGCTACACCTTC. Protein sequence: CAISASGDYGYTF. This chain links TRBV10-3 with TRBJ1-2, with TRBD1 as a possible D gene (5 bases). Germline V lookup: CDR1 ENHRY, CDR2 SYGVKD. CDR3 length: 13 residues. V lost 4 bases, J lost 3 bases, and 9 bases lay in between.

This clonotype was counted a few times. J is TRBJ2-1 and V is TRBV10-2, with 7 bases aligning to TRBD2. The V and J ends lost 3 bases and 12 bases, in that order; junction bases with no gene match: 11. Germline CDR1 reads WSHSY; CDR2 reads SAAADI. The CDR3 contains 14 residues. The CDR3: CASSELAGEQWQFF. The DNA for the CDR3 is TGCGCCAGCAGTGAATTAGCGGGTGAGCAATGGCAGTTCTTC.

The CDR3 DNA reads TGTGCCAGCAGCCCCTCCCGGACAGGGATGAACGAGCAGTACTTC. Its translation: CASSPSRTGMNEQYF. The V and J genes are TRBV9 and TRBJ2-7; 8 bases align to TRBD1. V shed 4 bases, J shed 5 bases, and the junction held 11 bases outside the gene matches. Germline values: CDR1 SGDLS, CDR2 YYNGEE. The CDR3 covers 15 residues.

This clonotype came up many times. The chain uses TRBV7-9 and TRBJ1-2, with TRBD1 matching 9 bases. After removal of 1 base from V and 8 bases from J, the junction contained 5 bases not matched to a gene. CDR3 size: 14 residues. Germline CDR1 SEHNR, CDR2 FQNEAQ (reference sequence). The chain's CDR3 is CASSLDGTGRGYTF. The CDR3 DNA reads TGTGCCAGCAGCTTAGACGGGACAGGGAGAGGCTACACCTTC.

The chain couples TRBV19 to TRBJ2-6; perhaps TRBD2 as D (7 bases). V was pared by 7 bases and J by 4 bases, with 17 bases between. CDR1 and CDR2 from the germline V gene are LNHDA and SQIVND (reference sequence). The CDR3 runs 16 residues. The CDR3 region has the DNA TGTGCCAGTATTCAACGGGGGGCGATAGGGGCCAACGTCCTGACTTTC. Its translation: CASIQRGAIGANVLTF.

This clonotype was counted at least ten times. This chain connects TRBV7-2 to TRBJ1-1; 9 bases line up with TRBD1. This CDR3 contains 15 residues. Germline trimming cut 4 bases from V and 11 bases from J; bases unmatched to any gene: 14. Germline values: CDR1 SGHTA, CDR2 FQGNSA. CDR3 loop: CASSSQPGTGSPAFF. As DNA, the CDR3 is TGTGCCAGCAGCTCGCAACCCGGGACAGGGAGTCCGGCTTTCTTT. Supplemented by reference TRBV7-2 and TRBJ1-1, the full variable domain reads GAGVSQSPSNKVTEKGKDVELRCDPISGHTALYWYRQSLGQGLEFLIYFQGNSAPDKSGLPSDRFSAERTGGSVSTLTIQRTQQEDSAVYLCASSSQPGTGSPAFFGQGTRLTVV.

This clonotype showed up many times. CDR3 in DNA: TGCAGCGTTGAAGATTGGAGACAGGGAGCTTACTATGGCTACACCTTC. Protein sequence: CSVEDWRQGAYYGYTF. This chain connects TRBV29-1 to TRBJ1-2, with 7 bases lining up with TRBD1. This CDR3 contains 16 residues. The germline V gene encodes CDR1 SQVTM and CDR2 ANQGSEA. The V gene end was trimmed by 0 bases and the J gene end by 3 bases; junction bases not matched to a gene: 10.

This clonotype was seen at least ten times. J is TRBJ1-4 and V is TRBV7-2, with D possibly TRBD1 on 5 matching bases. This CDR3 comprises 15 residues. CDR1 and CDR2 from the germline V gene are SGHTA and FQGNSA. Deletions cut 1 base from V and 8 bases from J, with 14 bases between. The CDR3 sequence: CASSLGVTRQEKLFF. CDR3 nucleotide sequence: TGTGCCAGCAGCTTAGGGGTCACGAGACAGGAAAAACTGTTTTTT.

The gene calls are TRBV20-1 and TRBJ1-5; D gene unclear. The CDR3 has 12 amino acids. Germline CDR1 reads DFQATT; CDR2 reads SNEGSKA (reference sequence). Trimming stripped 0 bases from V and 5 bases from J, with 5 bases between. CDR3 protein: CSAREGDQPQHF. CDR3 sequence (DNA): TGCAGTGCTAGAGAGGGAGATCAGCCCCAGCATTTT.

V and J are TRBV7-2 and TRBJ2-1, with a tentative D call TRBD2 (5 bases). Germline assignment: CDR1 SGHTA and CDR2 FQGNSA. V was cut by 2 bases and J by 10 bases, with 15 bases left in between. The length of the CDR3 is 14 residues. The CDR3 here is CASSLYGLAREQFF. DNA for the CDR3: TGTGCCAGCAGCTTATATGGGCTAGCAAGGGAGCAGTTCTTC.